This T cell receptor (beta chain) was sequenced during a study of human T cells and chemical hapten exposure. The wider study: Slight differences in pooled library volume were the main source of varying TCR yields across samples. Whole-study findings and limits: The number of TCRs above 1 in 1000 frequency did not change after DPC sensitization.

The table lists this clonotype with many counts. Its target is not known. From whole blood left unfractionated, total RNA was extracted. What the library attached to individual cDNA molecules were unique molecular identifiers. As originally analysed: Samples held a median of roughly 100,000 TCRs, range roughly 20,000–750,000. TCRdb passed the 5' RACE reads through MiXCR, listing each CDR3 protein once. The V and J calls shown here were made by TCRdb, not taken from the authors' results. Among 110,000 to 150,000 distinct CDR3 sequences listed, around 4.1% were seen once. Germline V gives CDR1 DFQATT, CDR2 SNEGSKA (reference sequence). Trimming took 0 bases from V and 4 from J, leaving 0 bases between them. The CDR3 sequence is 10 residues long.

The TCR comes from a female donor in good health. The chain recombines TRBV20-1 with TRBJ2-5; D gene unclear. CDR3 loop: CSAREETQYF. The CDR3 DNA is TGCAGTGCTAGAGAAGAGACCCAGTACTTC.